The rows below give T cell receptor beta chains drawn from one sample of a study of cytomegalovirus exposure and HLA in healthy donors. Assay: immunoSEQ multiplex PCR; the TCRdb copy retains only in-frame clones and omits some. The sample consists of fewer than 250,000 clones, about four fifths of them appearing once. The sequencing input was PBMCs. The receptors shown here come from a man aged 40-49 years in good health and CMV-seropositive. Both conserved end residues are part of each CDR3. Each record gives: D gene, clone size, J gene, V gene, CDR3 protein, CDR3 DNA. A D gene is named only where the DNA matches it firmly. Expanded clones get a size class; other rows say once, few or many, or leave the size out.

>NA|NA|TRBJ2-7|TRBV7-9
CASSFGFSDEQYF
TGTGCCAGCAGCTTCGGATTTAGCGACGAGCAGTACTTC
>NA|NA|TRBJ1-2|TRBV19
CASSIRPKPSYGYTF
TGTGCCAGTAGTATCAGGCCGAAACCATCCTATGGCTACACCTTC
>NA|NA|TRBJ1-1|TRBV18
CASSPGLTEAFF
TGTGCCAGCTCACCAGGACTTACCGAAGCTTTCTTT
>TRBD1|NA|TRBJ2-3|TRBV4-1
CASSPGDRADDTQYF
TGCGCCAGCAGCCCGGGGGACAGGGCCGATGATACGCAGTATTTT
>NA|NA|TRBJ1-1|TRBV21-1
CASSQGRGPTEAFF
TGTGCCAGCAGCCAAGGGAGGGGGCCCACTGAAGCTTTCTTT
>NA|once|TRBJ2-5|TRBV29-1
CSVEDPTEGETQYF
TGCAGCGTTGAAGACCCTACCGAGGGAGAGACCCAGTACTTC
>NA|NA|TRBJ2-5|TRBV7-9
CASSSAGGQETQYF
TGTGCCAGCAGCTCGGCAGGGGGGCAAGAGACCCAGTACTTC
>TRBD1|few|TRBJ1-5|TRBV19
CASSMWTGDQPQHF
TGTGCCAGTAGTATGTGGACAGGGGATCAGCCCCAGCATTTT
>NA|NA|TRBJ1-5|TRBV7-9
CASSFSDQPQHF
TGTGCCAGCAGCTTCAGCGATCAGCCCCAGCATTTT
>TRBD1|NA|TRBJ2-7|TRBV2
CASSEGQASYEQYF
TGTGCCAGCAGTGAGGGACAGGCTTCCTACGAGCAGTACTTC
>TRBD1|NA|TRBJ2-1|TRBV19
CASSGTGVTYNEQFF
TGTGCCAGTAGTGGGACAGGGGTCACCTACAATGAGCAGTTCTTC
>NA|NA|TRBJ2-2|TRBV2
CASSLEIGELFF
TGTGCCAGCAGTCTAGAGATCGGGGAGCTGTTTTTT
>TRBD2|NA|TRBJ2-1|TRBV18
CASSKTSGSGYNEQFF
TGTGCCAGCTCAAAGACTAGCGGGAGCGGTTACAATGAGCAGTTCTTC
>NA|NA|TRBJ1-5|TRBV6-5
CASSPTGYQPQHF
TGTGCCAGCAGCCCGACAGGTTACCAGCCCCAGCATTTT
>NA|once|TRBJ1-5|TRBV15
CATSRDRGTSNQPQHF
TGTGCCACCAGCAGAGATAGGGGGACATCTAATCAGCCCCAGCATTTT
>NA|once|TRBJ1-3|TRBV19
CASSMIPGLSSGNTIYF
TGTGCCAGTAGTATGATCCCAGGATTAAGCTCTGGAAACACCATATATTTT
>NA|NA|TRBJ2-1|TRBV9
CASSVEKRSSYNEQFF
TGTGCCAGCAGCGTAGAGAAGCGAAGCTCCTACAATGAGCAGTTCTTC
>TRBD2|NA|TRBJ2-2|TRBV5-1
CASRGTSGEYTGELFF
TGCGCCAGCAGAGGGACTAGCGGGGAGTACACCGGGGAGCTGTTTTTT
>TRBD2|NA|TRBJ2-7|TRBV13
CASSVGGDYTYEQYF
TGTGCCAGCAGCGTAGGTGGGGACTACACCTACGAGCAGTACTTC
>NA|NA|TRBJ2-1|TRBV6-5
CASSYSIGSYNEQFF
TGTGCCAGCAGTTACTCGATAGGGAGCTACAATGAGCAGTTCTTC
>TRBD1|NA|TRBJ1-2|TRBV6-5
CASSRTGSHGYTF
TGTGCCAGCAGCCGGACAGGGAGCCATGGCTACACCTTC
>NA|few|TRBJ2-1|TRBV5-1
CASSLDGSKNEQFF
TGCGCCAGCAGCTTGGATGGCTCCAAAAATGAGCAGTTCTTC
>NA|NA|TRBJ2-2|TRBV6-5
CASSYPPGTGELFF
TGTGCCAGCAGTTACCCCCCGGGAACCGGGGAGCTGTTTTTT
>NA|NA|TRBJ2-7|TRBV4-1
CASSQAFVSGTPTYEQYF
TGCGCCAGCAGCCAAGCTTTCGTGTCCGGGACACCGACCTACGAGCAGTACTTC
>NA|NA|TRBJ2-6|TRBV5-1
CASSLAPSSGANVLTF
TGCGCCAGCAGCTTGGCCCCGAGCTCTGGGGCCAACGTCCTGACTTTC
>TRBD2|NA|TRBJ2-5|TRBV2
CASSGGLAGAQETQYF
TGTGCCAGCAGTGGGGGCCTAGCGGGAGCCCAAGAGACCCAGTACTTC
>TRBD2|NA|TRBJ2-5|TRBV28
CARILTSPPETQYF
TGTGCCAGGATTTTGACTAGCCCCCCAGAGACCCAGTACTTC
>TRBD2|NA|TRBJ2-1|TRBV27
CASSLGTSGYNEQFF
TGTGCCAGCAGTCTGGGGACTAGCGGGTACAATGAGCAGTTCTTC
>TRBD2|NA|TRBJ2-1|TRBV6-1
CASRRSGRVDEQFF
TGTGCCAGCAGGAGGAGCGGGAGGGTCGATGAGCAGTTCTTC
>NA|NA|TRBJ1-4|TRBV27
CASSSYRLTNEKLFF
TGTGCCAGCAGTTCGTACAGGTTGACTAATGAAAAACTGTTTTTT
>TRBD2|NA|TRBJ2-1|TRBV6-4
CASSQLAGGPREQFF
TGTGCCAGCAGCCAACTAGCGGGAGGGCCGAGGGAGCAGTTCTTC
>NA|NA|TRBJ1-5|TRBV6-6
CATAYSNQPQHF
TGTGCCACCGCGTATAGCAATCAGCCCCAGCATTTT
>TRBD1|NA|TRBJ1-1|TRBV25-1
CASSLDDRDRNTEAFF
TGTGCCAGCAGTCTGGATGACCGGGACAGGAACACTGAAGCTTTCTTT
>TRBD2|NA|TRBJ2-2|TRBV27
CASSSPWLAGGHTGELFF
TGTGCCAGCAGTTCCCCCTGGCTAGCGGGAGGACACACCGGGGAGCTGTTTTTT
>NA|NA|TRBJ2-3|TRBV11-2
CASSTNRDTQYF
TGTGCCAGCAGCACCAACAGGGATACGCAGTATTTT
>NA|few|TRBJ1-2|TRBV7-9
CASSLIQGVNYGYTF
TGTGCCAGCAGCCTAATACAGGGTGTAAACTATGGCTACACCTTC
>TRBD1|NA|TRBJ1-3|TRBV2
CASGKTGAYSGNTIYF
TGTGCCAGCGGAAAAACAGGGGCGTACTCTGGAAACACCATATATTTT
>NA|NA|TRBJ2-1|TRBV5-4
CASSPLSGTGNNEQFF
TGTGCCAGCAGCCCACTGTCCGGGACTGGGAACAATGAGCAGTTCTTC
>TRBD1|NA|TRBJ2-5|TRBV9
CASSGDRGETQYF
TGTGCCAGCAGCGGGGACAGGGGAGAGACCCAGTACTTC
>TRBD2|NA|TRBJ2-1|TRBV11-2
CASSRGTSGNYFYNEQFF
TGTGCCAGCAGCCGGGGGACTAGCGGGAATTATTTCTACAATGAGCAGTTCTTC
>NA|NA|TRBJ2-5|TRBV7-9
CASSRVRGAEAQYF
TGTGCCAGCAGCCGTGTTCGGGGGGCCGAGGCCCAGTACTTC
>NA|few|TRBJ1-1|TRBV19
CASSITQAGATEAFF
TGTGCCAGTAGTATTACGCAGGCGGGGGCTACTGAAGCTTTCTTT
>NA|NA|TRBJ2-3|TRBV11-2
CASNPWEFSTDTQYF
TGTGCCAGCAACCCCTGGGAGTTTAGCACAGATACGCAGTATTTT
>NA|NA|TRBJ2-5|TRBV30
CAWSVVQETQYF
TGTGCCTGGAGTGTGGTACAGGAGACCCAGTACTTC
>TRBD1|NA|TRBJ2-1|TRBV2
CASRIEQGGNEQFF
TGTGCCAGCAGGATCGAACAGGGGGGCAATGAGCAGTTCTTC
>TRBD2|NA|TRBJ2-2|TRBV7-2
CASSLGPGLAPPGELFF
TGTGCCAGCAGCTTAGGTCCGGGACTAGCTCCCCCCGGGGAGCTGTTTTTT
>NA|few|TRBJ2-7|TRBV21-1
CASTLRGGGVTGEKGSYEQYF
TGTGCCAGCACCTTAAGAGGGGGAGGAGTTACAGGGGAGAAAGGATCCTACGAGCAGTACTTC
>TRBD1|NA|TRBJ1-1|TRBV14
CASSQFRGRTEAFF
TGTGCCAGCAGCCAATTCAGGGGGCGAACTGAAGCTTTCTTT
>TRBD1|few|TRBJ1-5|TRBV7-9
CASSSTGGSNQPQHF
TGTGCCAGCAGCTCCACAGGGGGTAGCAATCAGCCCCAGCATTTT
>NA|once|TRBJ1-2|TRBV28
CASSLGRYGYTF
TGTGCCAGCAGTTTGGGGCGGTATGGCTACACCTTC
>NA|few|TRBJ1-2|TRBV5-5
CASSLSFYGYTF
TGTGCCAGCAGCTTGAGCTTCTATGGCTACACCTTC
>NA|NA|TRBJ2-1|TRBV10-1
CASSEIVNEQFF
TGCGCCAGCAGTGAGATAGTGAATGAGCAGTTCTTC
>TRBD1|NA|TRBJ2-7|TRBV27
CASSIDRPGQGVYEQYF
TGTGCCAGCAGTATTGATCGGCCAGGACAGGGCGTCTACGAGCAGTACTTC
>TRBD1|NA|TRBJ2-2|TRBV5-6
CASSLARGSKSPGELFF
TGTGCCAGCAGCTTGGCCAGGGGGAGCAAGAGTCCCGGGGAGCTGTTTTTT
>TRBD1|NA|TRBJ1-6|TRBV5-1
CASSLADRGNSPLHF
TGCGCCAGCAGCTTGGCGGACAGGGGTAATTCACCCCTCCACTTT
>NA|NA|TRBJ1-1|TRBV19
CASSIQANTEAFF
TGTGCCAGTAGTATCCAGGCTAACACTGAAGCTTTCTTT
>NA|few|TRBJ1-1|TRBV9
CASSDKDNAFSEAFF
TGTGCCAGCAGCGACAAGGACAACGCCTTCTCTGAAGCTTTCTTT
>NA|NA|TRBJ2-2|TRBV7-7
CASSLAQGPGELFF
TGTGCTAGCAGCTTAGCACAGGGCCCCGGGGAGCTGTTTTTT